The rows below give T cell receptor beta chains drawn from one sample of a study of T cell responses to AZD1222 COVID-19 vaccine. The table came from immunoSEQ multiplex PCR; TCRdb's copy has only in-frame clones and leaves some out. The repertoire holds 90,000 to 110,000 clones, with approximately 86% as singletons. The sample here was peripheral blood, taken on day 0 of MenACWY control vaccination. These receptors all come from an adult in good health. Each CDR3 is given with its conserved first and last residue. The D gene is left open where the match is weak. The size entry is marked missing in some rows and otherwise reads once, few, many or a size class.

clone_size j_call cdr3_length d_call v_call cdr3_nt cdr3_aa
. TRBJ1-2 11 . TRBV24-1 TGTGCCACTAGTGACGGGTATGGCTACACCTTC CATSDGYGYTF
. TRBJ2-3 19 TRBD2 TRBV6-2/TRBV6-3 TGTGCCAGCAGTCTACCCCGCCGAGTAGCGGGACTTAGCACAGATACGCAGTATTTT CASSLPRRVAGLSTDTQYF
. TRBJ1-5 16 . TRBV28 TGTGCCAGCAGTTCCCGTAGTGGGGGATTGGGTCAGCCCCAGCATTTT CASSSRSGGLGQPQHF
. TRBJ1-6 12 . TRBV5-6 TGTGCCAGCAGCGAGGGGTATTCACCCCTCCACTTT CASSEGYSPLHF
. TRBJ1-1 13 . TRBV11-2 TGTGCCAGCAGTTCGAGCAGGGCCCCTGAAGCTTTCTTT CASSSSRAPEAFF
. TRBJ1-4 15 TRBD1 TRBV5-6 TGTGCCAGCAGCTATACCGGGACAGTTAATGAAAAACTGTTTTTT CASSYTGTVNEKLFF
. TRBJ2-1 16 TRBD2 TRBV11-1 TGTGCCAGCAGCTTAGCATTAGCGGGAGGGCTTGGTGAGCAGTTCTTC CASSLALAGGLGEQFF
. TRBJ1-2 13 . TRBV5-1 TGCGCCAGCAGCCTGGTGGGCCCCTATGGCTACACCTTC CASSLVGPYGYTF
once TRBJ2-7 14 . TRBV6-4 TGTGCCAGCAGTGACCCGTTGGCTATCTACGAGCAGTACTTC CASSDPLAIYEQYF
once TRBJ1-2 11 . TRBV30 TGTGCCTGGAACAGTTTCTATGGCTACACCTTC CAWNSFYGYTF
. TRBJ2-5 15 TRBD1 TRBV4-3 TGCGCCAGCAGCCCAGGGACAGGGGATCAAGAGACCCAGTACTTC CASSPGTGDQETQYF
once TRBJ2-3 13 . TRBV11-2 TGTGCCAGCAGCTTGACTACAATCCATACGCAGTATTTT CASSLTTIHTQYF
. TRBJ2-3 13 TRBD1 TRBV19 TGTGCCAGTAGCACCGGGACAGCCGATACGCAGTATTTT CASSTGTADTQYF
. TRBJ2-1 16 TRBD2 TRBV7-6 TGTGCCAGCAGCTTAGGGGGGAGGGTCACCTACAATGAGCAGTTCTTC CASSLGGRVTYNEQFF
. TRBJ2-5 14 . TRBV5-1 TGCGCCAGCAGCTTGGGACTAGAGATAGAGACCCAGTACTTC CASSLGLEIETQYF
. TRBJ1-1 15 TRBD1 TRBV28 TGTGCCAGCAGTTCCCAGGGGGAGACGAACACTGAAGCTTTCTTT CASSSQGETNTEAFF
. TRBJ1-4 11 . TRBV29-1 TGCAGCGTTGAGCAGAATGAAAAACTGTTTTTT CSVEQNEKLFF
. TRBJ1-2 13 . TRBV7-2 TGTGCCAGCAGCTTCCCGGGGGTGGGTGGCTACACCTTC CASSFPGVGGYTF
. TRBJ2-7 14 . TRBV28 TGTGCCAGCAGTTTGGCGCAGCTCTCCTACGAGCAGTACTTC CASSLAQLSYEQYF
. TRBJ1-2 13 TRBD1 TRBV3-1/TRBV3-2 TGTGCCAGCAGCACGGGACAGGGGCATGGCTACACCTTC CASSTGQGHGYTF
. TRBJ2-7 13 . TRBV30 TGTGCCCACAGGGCCCTTCGTTCCTACGAGCAGTACTTC CAHRALRSYEQYF
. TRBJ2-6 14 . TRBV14 TGTGCCAGCAGCTCCCGCTCTGGGGCCAACGTCCTGACTTTC CASSSRSGANVLTF
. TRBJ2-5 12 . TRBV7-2 TGTGCCAGCAGCTTAGAGGCGGAGACCCAGTACTTC CASSLEAETQYF
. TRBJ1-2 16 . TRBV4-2 TGTGCCAGCAGCCAAGATGAGGGAAATCTCCTCTATGGCTACACCTTC CASSQDEGNLLYGYTF
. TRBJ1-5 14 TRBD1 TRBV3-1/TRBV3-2 TGTGCCAGCTCCAGGGGGGATAGCAATCAGCCCCAGCATTTT CASSRGDSNQPQHF
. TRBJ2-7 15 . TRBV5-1 TGCGCCAGCAGCTTGCTGACAGGAGGCCCCTACGAGCAGTACTTC CASSLLTGGPYEQYF
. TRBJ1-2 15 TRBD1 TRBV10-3 TGTGCCATCAGTGACAAGACAGGGGGCTTCTATGGCTACACCTTC CAISDKTGGFYGYTF
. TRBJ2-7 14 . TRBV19 TGTGCCAGTAGTCCGGGTTATTACTCCTACGAGCAGTACTTC CASSPGYYSYEQYF
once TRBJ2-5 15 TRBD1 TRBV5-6 TGTGCCAGCAGCTTATTCCCAGGGGGAATAGAGACCCAGTACTTC CASSLFPGGIETQYF
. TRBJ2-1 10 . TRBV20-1 TGCAGTGCCGGGGCTACCGAGCAGTTCTTC CSAGATEQFF
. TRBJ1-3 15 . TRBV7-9 TGTGCCAGCAGCTTAGGCGGGGTCTCTGGAAACACCATATATTTT CASSLGGVSGNTIYF
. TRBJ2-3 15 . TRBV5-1 TGCGCCAGCACAATGTTTGGCGGTTTGGTAGATACGCAGTATTTT CASTMFGGLVDTQYF
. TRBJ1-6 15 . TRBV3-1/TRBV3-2 TGTGCCAGCAGCCCACATACCGGGCCTAATTCACCCCTCCACTTT CASSPHTGPNSPLHF
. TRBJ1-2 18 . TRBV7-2 TGTGCCAGCAGCTTTCTCCCGGGCCAAGGTCGAGCTAACTATGGCTACACCTTC CASSFLPGQGRANYGYTF
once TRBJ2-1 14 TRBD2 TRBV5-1 TGCGCCAGCAGCGCGGGACTAGCGGGAGGTAAGCAGTTCTTC CASSAGLAGGKQFF
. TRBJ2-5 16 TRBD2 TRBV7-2 TGTGCCAGCAGCTTGGGACCCAGCGGGGGTCAAGAGACCCAGTACTTC CASSLGPSGGQETQYF
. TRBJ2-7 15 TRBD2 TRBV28 TGTGCCAGCAGCCCCGGGACTAGGTCCTCCTACGAGCAGTACTTC CASSPGTRSSYEQYF
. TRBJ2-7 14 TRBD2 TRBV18 TGTGCCAGCTCTCCCGGGACTAGCTTCTACGAGCAGTACTTC CASSPGTSFYEQYF
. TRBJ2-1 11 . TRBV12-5 TGTGCTAGTGGTTTGGCCCATGAGCAGTTCTTC CASGLAHEQFF
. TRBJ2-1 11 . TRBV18 TGTGCCAGCCTCTGGGCCGATGAGCAGTTCTTC CASLWADEQFF